These 25 T cell receptor beta chains originate from one sample sequenced in a study of brain T cells in children with intractable seizures. The method was immunoSEQ multiplex PCR; TCRdb's version includes in-frame clones alone and lacks a portion of them. In the table there are roughly 64,000 clones, approximately 95% of which are singletons. The sequencing used peripheral blood, collected at surgery. The receptors here all came from a boy under three years old with focal cortical dysplasia and intractable seizures.

The chain carries TRBV5-3 and TRBJ2-3; 7 nucleotides match TRBD2. TRBV5-3 is marked as an open reading frame, function uncertain. V was clipped by 4 bases and J by 2 bases; unmatched bases: 10. This CDR3 is 16 amino acids long. In DNA, the CDR3 is TGTGCCAGAAGCCCGTTGTGGGGAGGGTACACAGATACGCAGTATTTT. It specifies CARSPLWGGYTDTQYF.

The chain links TRBV14 to TRBJ1-1; 8 bases map to TRBD1. The length of the CDR3 is 14 residues. Per the germline V gene, CDR1 is SGHDN and CDR2 is FVKESK. The J segment lost 5 bases and the V segment lost 1 base, leaving 3 bases of the junction unmatched. CDR3 coding DNA: TGTGCCAGCAGCCAAGTACAGGGGGAAACTGAAGCTTTCTTT. It specifies CASSQVQGETEAFF.

This clone was detected once. The rearrangement joins TRBV5-5 to TRBJ1-1, with 10 bases matching TRBD1. J was trimmed by 1 base and V by 0 bases; bases with no gene match: 3. CDR3 size: 16 residues. CDR1 and CDR2 from the germline V gene are SGHKS and YYEKEE (reference sequence). As DNA, the CDR3 is TGTGCCAGCAGCTTGGAGACAGGGGGCTGGAACACTGAAGCTTTCTTT. This gives the protein CASSLETGGWNTEAFF.

The rearrangement links TRBV5-4 to TRBJ2-1; TRBD2 matches 7 bases. The CDR3 covers 15 residues. Germline CDR1 SGHNT, CDR2 YYREEE (reference sequence). With V trimmed by 4 bases and J by 2 bases, 6 bases remained unmatched. CDR3 sequence reads: CASSLLGLPYNEQFF. The CDR3 DNA reads TGTGCCAGCAGCCTACTGGGACTACCCTACAATGAGCAGTTCTTC.

The chain links TRBV2 to TRBJ2-7, with TRBD1 matching 7 bases. After removal of 6 bases from V and 2 bases from J, the junction contained 10 bases not matched to a gene. Germline CDR1 is SNHLY and CDR2 is FYNNEI. CDR3 length: 15 amino acids. The chain's CDR3 is CASRARTGATYEQYF. DNA of the CDR3: TGTGCCAGCAGAGCACGGACAGGCGCCACCTACGAGCAGTACTTC.

The rearrangement joins TRBV29-1 to TRBJ2-1, with 8 bases lining up with TRBD2. The J segment lost 0 bases and the V segment lost 7 bases, leaving 5 bases of the junction unmatched. Germline CDR1 and CDR2: SQVTM and ANQGSEA. The CDR3 covers 14 residues. The CDR3: CSAPSGSSYNEQFF. CDR3 sequence (DNA): TGCAGCGCTCCGAGCGGGAGCTCCTACAATGAGCAGTTCTTC.

The rearrangement uses TRBV6-4 and TRBJ1-3; perhaps TRBD1 as D (5 bases). CDR3 length: 17 residues. Per germline, CDR1 MRHNA and CDR2 SNTAGT. V was shortened by 4 bases and J by 3 bases, with 19 bases between the two germline ends. The DNA of the CDR3 is TGTGCCAGCAGTGCCCCCCCCCAGGGCTGTTGTGGAAACACCATATATTTT. Protein product: CASSAPPQGCCGNTIYF.

This chain connects TRBV24-1 to TRBJ1-2; possible D gene TRBD1, 5 bases. The CDR3 consists of 12 residues. Germline V gives CDR1 KGHDR, CDR2 SFDVKD. Trimming took 5 bases from V and 3 from J, leaving 6 bases between them. CDR3 bases: TGTGCCACCAGTGGACAGTACTATGGCTACACCTTC. It translates to CATSGQYYGYTF.

The chain couples TRBV28 to TRBJ2-3; 7 bases align to TRBD2. With V trimmed by 2 bases and J by 1 base, 0 bases remained unmatched. This CDR3 is 14 amino acids long. CDR1 is MDHEN, CDR2 SYDVKM, per germline. CDR3 amino acids: CASSLAGGTDTQYF. Here the CDR3 DNA reads TGTGCCAGCAGTTTAGCGGGAGGCACAGATACGCAGTATTTT.

As to this clone: Other DNA sequences within the sample encode an identical CDR3. CDR3 region: CASSDGIAGGRNTDTQYF. The CDR3 coding sequence is TGTGCCAGCAGTGATGGGATAGCGGGGGGGCGAAACACAGATACGCAGTATTTT. This chain joins TRBV2 and TRBJ2-3; TRBD2 agrees at 11 bases. The CDR3 length is 18 residues. Germline-derived CDR1 and CDR2 are SNHLY and FYNNEI. The V and J ends lost 3 bases and 2 bases, in that order; junction bases with no gene match: 10.

The chain uses TRBV5-5 and TRBJ1-2; 7 bases agree with TRBD1. The CDR3 consists of 16 residues. Germline values: CDR1 SGHKS, CDR2 YYEKEE (reference sequence). Losses at the gene ends were 0 bases for V and 5 bases for J; bases not matched to a gene: 10. CDR3 sequence reads: CASSLVFGQEVYGYTF. The CDR3 DNA reads as TGTGCCAGCAGCTTGGTGTTTGGACAGGAGGTTTATGGCTACACCTTC.

This CDR3 is CASSTPSGGPNSYEQYF. DNA for the CDR3: TGTGCCAGCAGCACCCCTAGCGGGGGGCCCAACTCCTACGAGCAGTACTTC. The J gene is TRBJ2-7, the V gene TRBV7-8, with 11 bases identical to TRBD2. V dropped 5 bases and J dropped 0; count of bases not matched to a gene: 9. The germline V gene has CDR1 SGHVS and CDR2 FQNEAQ. CDR3 length: 17 amino acids.

Written as DNA, the CDR3 is TGTGCCAGCAGCCAAGAGCCAGATTATAATTCACCCCTCCACTTT. It translates to CASSQEPDYNSPLHF. The V gene is TRBV4-2, the J gene TRBJ1-6; D is uncertain. V lost 0 bases, J lost 4 bases, and 7 bases lay in between. The CDR3 totals 15 residues. Germline V lookup: CDR1 LGHNA, CDR2 YNFKEQ.

The chain has TRBV11-2 and TRBJ2-5, with TRBD1 matching over 7 bases. The CDR3 consists of 16 residues. Trimming cost V 3 bases and J 4 bases; bases outside gene matches: 11. Germline lookup yields CDR1 SGHAT and CDR2 FQNNGV. The CDR3 DNA reads as TGTGCCAGCAGCTTGGTGGTGGGCAGGGGGAGAGAGACCCAGTACTTC. It is translated as CASSLVVGRGRETQYF.

The V and J genes are TRBV19 and TRBJ1-5, with no clear D. Per germline, CDR1 LNHDA and CDR2 SQIVND (reference sequence). V gave up 0 bases and J gave up 6 bases, with 9 bases separating them. The CDR3 consists of 14 residues. This CDR3 reads CASSIDQWRQPQHF. Written as DNA, the CDR3 is TGTGCCAGTAGTATAGATCAGTGGCGTCAGCCCCAGCATTTT.

The chain recombines TRBV3-1 (or the pseudogene TRBV3-2) with TRBJ2-1; D call uncertain. V was cut by 4 bases and J by 10 bases, with 14 bases left in between. Per germline, CDR1 LGHDT and CDR2 YNNKEL (reference sequence). This CDR3 contains 13 residues. This CDR3 is CASSPVMGSEQFF. The CDR3 DNA follows: TGTGCCAGCAGCCCGGTAATGGGGTCAGAGCAGTTCTTC.

The chain uses TRBV7-2 and TRBJ2-3; D ambiguous. The CDR3 is 13 amino acids. Germline CDR1 and CDR2: SGHTA and FQGNSA. V lost 5 bases and J 6 bases, leaving 12 bases between the germline ends. CDR3 nucleotide sequence: TGTGCCAGCAGCACAGACTTTATGGATACGCAGTATTTT. This gives the protein CASSTDFMDTQYF.

The chain combines TRBV12-2 with TRBJ2-7; the table's D call, TRBD2, has no DNA check behind it. TRBV12-2 is a known pseudogene. The length of the CDR3 is 18 residues. CDR3 coding DNA: TGTGCAAGTCGCTTAGCGCGGGGTTGGGATAGCGAGAAGTACGAGCAGTACTTC. Its protein is CASRLARGWDSEKYEQYF.

V and J are TRBV10-2 and TRBJ2-1; 7 bases fit TRBD1. V gave up 8 bases and J gave up 0 bases; unmatched junction bases: 4. The length of the CDR3 is 14 residues. Per the germline V gene, CDR1 is WSHSY and CDR2 is SAAADI. The CDR3: CASGQASSYNEQFF. CDR3 coding DNA: TGCGCCAGCGGACAGGCGAGCTCCTACAATGAGCAGTTCTTC.

The chain combines TRBV11-3 with TRBJ2-1, with 8 bases that match TRBD2. Germline V gene sequence: CDR1 SGHNT, CDR2 YENEEA. CDR3 length equals 16 residues. V lost 5 bases to trimming and J lost 6 bases; unmatched junction nucleotides: 12. DNA for the CDR3: TGTGCCAGCAGCATATCCCAGGGAAGCGGGAGCAATGAGCAGTTCTTC. It translates to CASSISQGSGSNEQFF.

This clone has just one count. Written as DNA, the CDR3 is TGTGCCAGCACTGGGAACACTGAAGCTTTCTTT. Encoded protein: CASTGNTEAFF. The chain uses TRBV18 and TRBJ1-1; D is undetermined. V lost 8 bases and J 1 base, leaving 5 bases between the germline ends. This CDR3 spans 11 amino acids. The germline gives CDR1 KGHSH, CDR2 LQKENI.

CDR3 DNA: TGTGCCAGCAGCTTAGCGGCCAGCTTTAACACTGAAGCTTTCTTT. Encoded protein: CASSLAASFNTEAFF. The V and J genes are TRBV11-2 and TRBJ1-1; no firm D call. In germline, CDR1 is SGHAT, CDR2 FQNNGV. Trimming shortened V by 1 base and J by 2 bases, and 11 bases separated the two germline ends. The CDR3 consists of 15 residues.

The J gene is TRBJ2-3, the V gene TRBV10-1; maybe TRBD2 (6 bases). V gave up 0 bases and J gave up 3 bases, with 10 bases separating them. The CDR3 is made up of 15 amino acids. Germline V gene sequence: CDR1 WNHNN, CDR2 SYGVQD (reference sequence). The CDR3 here is CASSESLAYTDTQYF. For the CDR3, the DNA is TGCGCCAGCAGTGAGTCCCTAGCGTATACAGATACGCAGTATTTT.

The chain recombines TRBV12-3 or TRBV12-4 with TRBJ1-1, with TRBD1 matching over 7 bases. The length of the CDR3 is 13 residues. V was clipped by 1 base and J by 7 bases; unmatched bases: 3. The CDR3: CASSLVRQGEAFF. As DNA, the CDR3 is TGTGCCAGCAGTTTAGTACGACAGGGTGAAGCTTTCTTT.

V is TRBV18 and J is TRBJ2-1; TRBD2 matches 9 bases. Germline lookup yields CDR1 KGHSH and CDR2 LQKENI. The junction had 7 bases not matched to a gene; V was cut back by 5 bases and J by 5 bases. The CDR3 has 15 residues. Here the CDR3 reads CASSVSGGLNNEQFF. The CDR3 coding sequence is TGTGCCAGCTCAGTTAGCGGGGGCCTCAACAATGAGCAGTTCTTC.